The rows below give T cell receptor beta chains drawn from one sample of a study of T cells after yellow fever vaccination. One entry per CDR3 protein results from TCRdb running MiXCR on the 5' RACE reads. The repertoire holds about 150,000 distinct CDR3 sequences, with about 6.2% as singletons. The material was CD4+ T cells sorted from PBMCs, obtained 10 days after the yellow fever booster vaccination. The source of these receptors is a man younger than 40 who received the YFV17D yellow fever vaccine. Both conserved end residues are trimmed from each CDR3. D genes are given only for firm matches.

SGSMSAPYEQY,11,TRBV20-1,TRBJ2-7,NA
ASSPQGADTEAF,12,TRBV5-1,TRBJ1-1,TRBD1
SAIGSGMSYNEQF,13,TRBV20-1,TRBJ2-1,TRBD2
SARDLAGGAKNIQY,14,TRBV20-1,TRBJ2-4,TRBD2
ASSRQREGPEELF,13,TRBV4-2,TRBJ2-2,TRBD2
SASVGQGYSPLH,12,TRBV20-1,TRBJ1-6,TRBD1
ASSFQGGHGYT,11,TRBV12-3/TRBV12-4,TRBJ1-2,TRBD1
ASSLGQGGHSPLH,13,TRBV5-1,TRBJ1-6,TRBD1
ASSPAGTSGTGPNEQF,16,TRBV5-1,TRBJ2-1,TRBD2
ASSVGSGNQNQF,12,TRBV5-1,TRBJ2-1,NA
ASSLGRGTRRPNEQF,15,TRBV11-3,TRBJ2-1,TRBD2
ASSLARGRGIYEQY,14,TRBV7-2,TRBJ2-7,NA
ASSLGTTSGSETQY,14,TRBV5-1,TRBJ2-5,TRBD2
ASSMEASGNEQF,12,TRBV5-4,TRBJ2-1,NA
ASSPQTSGRAVEQY,14,TRBV13,TRBJ2-7,TRBD2
ASSFRSGLAKNIQY,14,TRBV12-3/TRBV12-4,TRBJ2-4,NA
ASSLGSSSVYEQY,13,TRBV11-2,TRBJ2-7,NA
ASSSGTGYRADTQY,14,TRBV7-2,TRBJ2-3,NA
ASFASSYEQY,10,TRBV28,TRBJ2-7,NA
SAGTGGRETQY,11,TRBV20-1,TRBJ2-5,TRBD1
ASSPKVSENYGYT,13,TRBV4-1,TRBJ1-2,NA
ASSQEQSYSGANVLT,15,TRBV4-1,TRBJ2-6,NA
ASSTGTGQY,9,TRBV6-5,TRBJ2-3,TRBD1
ASSTSGRQQETQY,13,TRBV5-5,TRBJ2-5,NA
SATPGLVSEQY,11,TRBV20-1,TRBJ2-7,TRBD2
ASSLGGRGMNYEQY,14,TRBV5-4,TRBJ2-7,NA
ASSSTPASGANEQF,14,TRBV6-5,TRBJ2-1,TRBD2
SARAPGTVATYEQY,14,TRBV20-1,TRBJ2-7,TRBD1
ASSLVPLEQF,10,TRBV5-1,TRBJ2-1,NA
ASSFYRDYNSPLH,13,TRBV28,TRBJ1-6,NA
ASSPLQPYNEQF,12,TRBV7-2,TRBJ2-1,NA
ASSLVAGADEQY,12,TRBV7-9,TRBJ2-7,TRBD2
ASSSAVEQF,9,TRBV7-2,TRBJ2-1,NA
ASSFGRREGYEQF,13,TRBV7-2,TRBJ2-1,TRBD2
ASSLLDRPPYEQY,13,TRBV5-6,TRBJ2-7,NA
SARPGTGVADTQY,13,TRBV20-1,TRBJ2-3,TRBD1
ASSLQTGKTEAF,12,TRBV5-6,TRBJ1-1,NA
ASSLFSAGANVLT,13,TRBV7-2,TRBJ2-6,NA
ASSEVFLAKNIQY,13,TRBV2,TRBJ2-4,NA
ASPHLGNETQY,11,TRBV10-2,TRBJ2-5,NA
ASSLGAAGGGRELF,14,TRBV7-8,TRBJ2-2,TRBD1
ASRREGNTDTQY,12,TRBV2,TRBJ2-3,TRBD2
ASSYSNAGEQF,11,TRBV6-5,TRBJ2-1,NA
SALTSGSRGTQY,12,TRBV20-1,TRBJ2-3,TRBD2
ASSQLAGAYNEQF,13,TRBV18,TRBJ2-1,TRBD2
SAQPHEQY,8,TRBV20-1,TRBJ2-7,NA
ASSPWQQETQY,11,TRBV7-9,TRBJ2-5,NA
ASSSGQGMDGYT,12,TRBV5-6,TRBJ1-2,TRBD1
ASSSRASGSYNEQF,14,TRBV7-2,TRBJ2-1,TRBD2
ATSTPGGFVKNIQY,14,TRBV15,TRBJ2-4,TRBD1
ASSYQQSYEQY,11,TRBV5-1,TRBJ2-7,NA
ASSSSTRLAGVEQF,14,TRBV13,TRBJ2-1,TRBD2
ASSFFTGSFYSNQPQH,16,TRBV12-3/TRBV12-4,TRBJ1-5,NA
ASSFLGADTQY,11,TRBV12-3/TRBV12-4,TRBJ2-3,NA